This T cell receptor beta chain is from a study of T cells after yellow fever vaccination. This CDR3 spans 15 amino acids. CDR1 LGHDT and CDR2 YNNKEL come from the germline V gene (reference sequence). V was trimmed by 4 bases and J by 0 bases, leaving 10 bases between them. In its sample, this clonotype was seen many times. The 5'RACE template-switching step produced TCR cDNA and added a universal primer site and UMIs. Via MiXCR, TCRdb re-called the 5' RACE reads, giving one row per CDR3 protein. There are a few hundred thousand distinct CDR3 sequences in the sample; less than 8.5% occur only once, and more than 0.8% lies in the top ten.

This sequence originates from a man aged 25-40 years who received the YFV17D yellow fever vaccine. Sequences were derived from CD4+ T cells sorted from PBMCs, sampled 15 days after the yellow fever booster vaccination. This rearrangement joins TRBV3-1 to TRBJ2-1; D is perhaps TRBD2 (5 bases). The CDR3 DNA follows: TGTGCCAGCAGCCCCATGGGGAGCTCCTACAATGAGCAGTTCTTC. Its protein is CASSPMGSSYNEQFF.